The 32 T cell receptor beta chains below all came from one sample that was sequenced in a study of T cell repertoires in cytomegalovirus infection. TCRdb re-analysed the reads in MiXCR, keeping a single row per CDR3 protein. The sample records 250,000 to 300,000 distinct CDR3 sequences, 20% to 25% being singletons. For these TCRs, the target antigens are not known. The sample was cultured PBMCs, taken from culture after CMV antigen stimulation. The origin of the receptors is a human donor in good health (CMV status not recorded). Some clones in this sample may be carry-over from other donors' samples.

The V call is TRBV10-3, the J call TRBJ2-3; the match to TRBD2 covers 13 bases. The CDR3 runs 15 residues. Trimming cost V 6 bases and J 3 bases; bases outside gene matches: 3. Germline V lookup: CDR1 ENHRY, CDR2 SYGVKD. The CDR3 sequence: CAISGLAGVTDTQYF. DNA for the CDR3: TGTGCCATCAGCGGACTAGCGGGAGTGACAGATACGCAGTATTTT.

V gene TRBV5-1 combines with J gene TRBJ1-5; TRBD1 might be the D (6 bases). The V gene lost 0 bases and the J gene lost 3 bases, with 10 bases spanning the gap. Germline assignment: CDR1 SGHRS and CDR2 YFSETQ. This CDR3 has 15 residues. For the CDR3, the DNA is TGCGCCAGCAGCTTGGAGGGGGGAAACAATCAGCCCCAGCATTTT. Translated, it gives CASSLEGGNNQPQHF.

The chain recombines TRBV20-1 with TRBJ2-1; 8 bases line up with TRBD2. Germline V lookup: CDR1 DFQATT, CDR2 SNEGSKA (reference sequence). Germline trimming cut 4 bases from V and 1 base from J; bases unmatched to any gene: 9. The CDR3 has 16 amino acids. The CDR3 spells CSAKTGGPKSYNEQFF. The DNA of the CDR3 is TGCAGTGCTAAAACGGGAGGGCCCAAATCCTACAATGAGCAGTTCTTC.

The CDR3: CASSATRTYEQYF. DNA for the CDR3: TGTGCCAGCAGTGCGACTAGAACCTACGAGCAGTACTTC. The chain couples TRBV6-6 to TRBJ2-7; possibly TRBD2 for D (6 bases). Trimming removed 5 bases from V and 2 bases from J, with 10 bases in between. Germline assignment: CDR1 MNHNY and CDR2 SVGAGI (reference sequence). CDR3 length equals 13 residues.

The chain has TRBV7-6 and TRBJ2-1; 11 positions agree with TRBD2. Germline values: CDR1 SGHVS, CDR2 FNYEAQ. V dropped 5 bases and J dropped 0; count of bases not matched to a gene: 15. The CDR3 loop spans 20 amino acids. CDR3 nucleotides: TGTGCCAGCAGCACGTATACGGGGCTAGCGGGAGGTAGCTCCTACAATGAGCAGTTCTTC. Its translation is CASSTYTGLAGGSSYNEQFF. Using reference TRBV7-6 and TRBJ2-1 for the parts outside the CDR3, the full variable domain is GAGVSQSPRYKVTKRGQDVALRCDPISGHVSLYWYRQALGQGPEFLTYFNYEAQQDKSGLPNDRFSAERPEGSISTLTIQRTEQRDSAMYRCASSTYTGLAGGSSYNEQFFGPGTRLTVL.

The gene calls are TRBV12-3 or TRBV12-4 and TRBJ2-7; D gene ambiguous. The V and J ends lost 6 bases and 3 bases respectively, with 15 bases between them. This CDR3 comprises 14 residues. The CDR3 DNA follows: TGTGCCAGCAGCCCGACGGGCCGCCGCTACGAGCAGTACGTC. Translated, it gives CASSPTGRRYEQYV.

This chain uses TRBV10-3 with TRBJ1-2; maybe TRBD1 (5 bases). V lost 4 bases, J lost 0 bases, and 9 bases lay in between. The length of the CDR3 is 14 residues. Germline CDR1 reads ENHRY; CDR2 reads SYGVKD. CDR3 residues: CAISAGAPNYGYTF. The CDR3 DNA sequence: TGTGCCATCAGTGCCGGGGCGCCTAACTATGGCTACACCTTC.

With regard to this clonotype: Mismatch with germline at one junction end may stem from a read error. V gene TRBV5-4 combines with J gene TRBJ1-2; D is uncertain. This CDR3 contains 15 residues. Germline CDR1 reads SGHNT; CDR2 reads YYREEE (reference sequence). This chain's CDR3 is CASTFGVQASYDYTF. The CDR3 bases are TGTGCCAGCACCTTCGGGGTGCAGGCGTCCTATGACTACACCTTC.

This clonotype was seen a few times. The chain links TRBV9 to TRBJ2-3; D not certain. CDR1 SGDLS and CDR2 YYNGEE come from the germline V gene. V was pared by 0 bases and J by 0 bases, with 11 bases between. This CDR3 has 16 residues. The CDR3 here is CASSVVAVSSTDTQYF. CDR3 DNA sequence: TGTGCCAGCAGCGTAGTGGCGGTCTCTAGCACAGATACGCAGTATTTT.

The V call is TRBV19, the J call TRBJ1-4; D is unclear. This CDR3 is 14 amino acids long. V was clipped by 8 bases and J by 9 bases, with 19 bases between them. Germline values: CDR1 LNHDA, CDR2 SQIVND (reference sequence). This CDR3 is CASRKFWTGQKLFF. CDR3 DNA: TGTGCCAGTCGGAAGTTTTGGACCGGCCAAAAACTGTTTTTT.

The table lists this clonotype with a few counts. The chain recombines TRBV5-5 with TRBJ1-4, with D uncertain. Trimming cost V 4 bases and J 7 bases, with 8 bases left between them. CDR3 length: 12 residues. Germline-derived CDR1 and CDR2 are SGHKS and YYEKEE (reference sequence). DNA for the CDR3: TGTGCCAGCAGCCCGGAGGGTGAAAAACTGTTTTTT. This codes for CASSPEGEKLFF. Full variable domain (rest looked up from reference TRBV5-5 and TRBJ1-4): DAGVTQSPTHLIKTRGQQVTLRCSPISGHKSVSWYQQVLGQGPQFIFQYYEKEERGRGNFPDRFSARQFPNYSSELNVNALLLGDSALYLCASSPEGEKLFFGSGTQLSVL.

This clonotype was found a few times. CDR3 DNA: TGTGCCAGCAGTCAACAGGGGATGTACACTGAAGCTTTCTTT. It translates to CASSQQGMYTEAFF. The rearrangement uses TRBV6-6 and TRBJ1-1, with 7 bases that match TRBD1. Germline CDR1 is MNHNY and CDR2 is SVGAGI (reference sequence). The CDR3 extends over 14 amino acids. V lost 5 bases, J lost 3 bases, and 6 bases stayed unmatched.

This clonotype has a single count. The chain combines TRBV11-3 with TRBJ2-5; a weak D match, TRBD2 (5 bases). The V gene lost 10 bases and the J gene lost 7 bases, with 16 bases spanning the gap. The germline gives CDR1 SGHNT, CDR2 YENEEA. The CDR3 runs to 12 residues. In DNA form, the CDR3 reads TGTGCCACCTCTGGAGTCGAGGGGACCCAGTACTTC. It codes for CATSGVEGTQYF.

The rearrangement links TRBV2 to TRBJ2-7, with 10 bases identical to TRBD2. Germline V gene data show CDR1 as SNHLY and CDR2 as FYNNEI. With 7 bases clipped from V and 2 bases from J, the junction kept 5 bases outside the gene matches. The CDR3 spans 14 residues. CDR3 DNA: TGTGCCAGCAACCCGGGACTAGCGACCTACGAGCAGTACTTC. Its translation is CASNPGLATYEQYF.

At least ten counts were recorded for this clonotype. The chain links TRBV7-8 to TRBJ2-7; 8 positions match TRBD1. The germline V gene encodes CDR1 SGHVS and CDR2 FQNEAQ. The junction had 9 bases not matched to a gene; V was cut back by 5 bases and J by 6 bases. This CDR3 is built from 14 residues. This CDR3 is CASSRLGQGLEQYV. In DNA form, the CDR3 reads TGTGCCAGCAGCAGGCTCGGACAGGGACTCGAGCAGTACGTC.

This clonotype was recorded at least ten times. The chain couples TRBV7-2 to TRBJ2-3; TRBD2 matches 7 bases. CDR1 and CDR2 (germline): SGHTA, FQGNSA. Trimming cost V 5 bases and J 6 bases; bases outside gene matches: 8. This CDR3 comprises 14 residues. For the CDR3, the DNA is TGTGCCAGCAGCCGAGCCGGGAGGTCGGATACGCAGTATTTT. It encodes CASSRAGRSDTQYF. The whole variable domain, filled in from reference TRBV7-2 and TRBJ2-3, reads GAGVSQSPSNKVTEKGKDVELRCDPISGHTALYWYRQSLGQGLEFLIYFQGNSAPDKSGLPSDRFSAERTGGSVSTLTIQRTQQEDSAVYLCASSRAGRSDTQYFGPGTRLTVL.

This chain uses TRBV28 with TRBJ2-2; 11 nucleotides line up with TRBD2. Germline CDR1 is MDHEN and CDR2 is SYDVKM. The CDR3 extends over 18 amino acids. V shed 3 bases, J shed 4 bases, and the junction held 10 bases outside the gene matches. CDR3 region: CASSFGASGRWGTGELFF. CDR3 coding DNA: TGTGCCAGCAGTTTTGGGGCTAGCGGGAGGTGGGGCACCGGGGAGCTGTTTTTT.

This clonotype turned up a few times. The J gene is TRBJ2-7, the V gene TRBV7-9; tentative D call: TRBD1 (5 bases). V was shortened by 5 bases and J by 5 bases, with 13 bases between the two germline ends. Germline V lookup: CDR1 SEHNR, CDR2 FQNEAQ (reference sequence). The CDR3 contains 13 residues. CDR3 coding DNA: TGTGCCAGCAGCCCCCGACAGATCCACGAGCAGTACTTC. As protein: CASSPRQIHEQYF. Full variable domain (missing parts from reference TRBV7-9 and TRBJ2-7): DTGVSQNPRHKITKRGQNVTFRCDPISEHNRLYWYRQTLGQGPEFLTYFQNEAQLEKSRLLSDRFSAERPKGSFSTLEIQRTEQGDSAMYLCASSPRQIHEQYFGPGTRLTVT.

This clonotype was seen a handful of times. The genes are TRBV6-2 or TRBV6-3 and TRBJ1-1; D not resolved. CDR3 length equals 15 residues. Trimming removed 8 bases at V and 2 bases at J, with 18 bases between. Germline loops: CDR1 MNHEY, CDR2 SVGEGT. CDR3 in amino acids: CASEDGSISNTEAFF. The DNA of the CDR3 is TGTGCCAGCGAAGATGGGAGTATATCAAACACTGAAGCTTTCTTT.

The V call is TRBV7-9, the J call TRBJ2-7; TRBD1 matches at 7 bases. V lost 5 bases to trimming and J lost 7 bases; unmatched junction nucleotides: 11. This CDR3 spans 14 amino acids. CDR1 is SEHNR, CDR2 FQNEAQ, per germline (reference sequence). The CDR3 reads CASSPGQESGEQYV. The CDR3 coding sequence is TGTGCCAGCAGCCCAGGACAGGAGAGCGGTGAGCAGTACGTC.

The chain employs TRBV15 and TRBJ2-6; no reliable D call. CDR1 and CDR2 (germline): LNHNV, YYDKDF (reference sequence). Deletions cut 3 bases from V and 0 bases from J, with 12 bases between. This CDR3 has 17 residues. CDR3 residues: CATSSGRGSSGANVLTF. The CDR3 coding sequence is TGTGCCACCAGCAGCGGCCGAGGAAGCTCTGGGGCCAACGTCCTGACTTTC.

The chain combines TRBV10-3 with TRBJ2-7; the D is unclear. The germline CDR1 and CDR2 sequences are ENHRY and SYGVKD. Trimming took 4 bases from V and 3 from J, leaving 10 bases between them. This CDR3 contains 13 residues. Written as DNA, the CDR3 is TGTGCCATCAGTGCCCAACTGAACTACGAGCAGTACGTC. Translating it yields CAISAQLNYEQYV.

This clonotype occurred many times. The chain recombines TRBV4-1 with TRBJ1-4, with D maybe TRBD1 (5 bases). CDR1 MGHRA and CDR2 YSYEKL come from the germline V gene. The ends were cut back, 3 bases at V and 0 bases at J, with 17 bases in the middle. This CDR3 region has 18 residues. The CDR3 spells CASSHPRGGDATNEKLFF. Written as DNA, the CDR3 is TGCGCCAGCAGCCACCCACGGGGGGGAGATGCAACTAATGAAAAACTGTTTTTT.

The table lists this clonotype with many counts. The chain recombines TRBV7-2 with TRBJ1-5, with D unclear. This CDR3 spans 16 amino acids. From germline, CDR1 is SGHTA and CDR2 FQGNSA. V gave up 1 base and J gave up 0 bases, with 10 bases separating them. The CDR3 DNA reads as TGTGCCAGCAGCTTAGATAACCAGTATAGCAATCAGCCCCAGCATTTT. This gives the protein CASSLDNQYSNQPQHF.

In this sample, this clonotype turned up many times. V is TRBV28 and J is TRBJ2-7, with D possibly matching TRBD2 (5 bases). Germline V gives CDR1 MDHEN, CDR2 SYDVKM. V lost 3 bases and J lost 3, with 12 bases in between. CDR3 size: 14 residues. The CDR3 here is CASSFLALDYEQYF. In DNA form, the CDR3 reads TGTGCCAGCAGTTTCTTAGCACTAGACTACGAGCAGTACTTC.

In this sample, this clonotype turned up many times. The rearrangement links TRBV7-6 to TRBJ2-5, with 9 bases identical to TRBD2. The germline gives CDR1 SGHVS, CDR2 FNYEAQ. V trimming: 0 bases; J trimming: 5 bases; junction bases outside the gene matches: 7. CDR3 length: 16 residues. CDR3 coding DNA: TGTGCCAGCAGCTTAGCGCGGGCTAGCGGGACTGAGACCCAGTACTTC. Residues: CASSLARASGTETQYF.

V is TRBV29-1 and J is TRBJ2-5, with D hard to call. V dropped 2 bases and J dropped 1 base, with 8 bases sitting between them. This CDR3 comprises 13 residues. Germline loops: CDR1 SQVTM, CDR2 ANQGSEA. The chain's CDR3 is CSVEPNLQETQYF. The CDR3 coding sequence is TGCAGCGTTGAACCGAATCTCCAAGAGACCCAGTACTTC.

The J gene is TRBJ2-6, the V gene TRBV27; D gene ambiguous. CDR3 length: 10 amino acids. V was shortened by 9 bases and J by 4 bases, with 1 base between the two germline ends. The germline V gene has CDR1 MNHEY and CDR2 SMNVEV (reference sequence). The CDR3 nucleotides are TGTGCCAGAGGGGCCAACGTCCTGACTTTC. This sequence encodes CARGANVLTF.

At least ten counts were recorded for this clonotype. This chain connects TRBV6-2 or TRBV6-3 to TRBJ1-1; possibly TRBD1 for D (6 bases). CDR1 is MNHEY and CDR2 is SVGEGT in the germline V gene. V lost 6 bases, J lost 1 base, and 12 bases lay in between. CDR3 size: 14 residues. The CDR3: CASRGRGQNTEAFF. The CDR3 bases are TGTGCCAGCAGGGGGCGGGGACAGAACACTGAAGCTTTCTTT.

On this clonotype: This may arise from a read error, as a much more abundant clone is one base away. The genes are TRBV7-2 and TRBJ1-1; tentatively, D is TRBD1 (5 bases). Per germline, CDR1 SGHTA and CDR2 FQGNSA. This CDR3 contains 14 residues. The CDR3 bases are TGTGCCAGAAGCTTAGGGCAGGGTAGACATGAAGCTTTCTTT. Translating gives CARSLGQGRHEAFF.

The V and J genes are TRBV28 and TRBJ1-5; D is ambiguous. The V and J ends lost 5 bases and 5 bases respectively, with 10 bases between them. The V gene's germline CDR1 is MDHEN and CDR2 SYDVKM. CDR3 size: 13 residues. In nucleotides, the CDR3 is TGTGCCAGCAGTCTCCGTCTCGATCAGCCCCAGCATTTT. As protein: CASSLRLDQPQHF.

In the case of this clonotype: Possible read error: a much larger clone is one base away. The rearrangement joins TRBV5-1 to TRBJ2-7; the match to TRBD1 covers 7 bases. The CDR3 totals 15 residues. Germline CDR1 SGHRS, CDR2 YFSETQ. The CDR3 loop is CTSSLDRQGPYEQYF. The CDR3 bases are TGCACCAGCAGCTTGGATCGACAGGGCCCCTACGAGCAGTACTTC.